The 9 T cell receptor beta chains in this list originate from one sample, sequenced in a study of cytomegalovirus exposure and HLA in healthy donors. The PCR used 60 Vbeta and 13 Jbeta primers. TCRdb's table, derived via immunoSEQ multiplex PCR, lists solely in-frame clones and lacks some. The table records about 82,000 clones, under 80% of them present only once. The specimen sequenced was PBMCs. The receptors were sampled from a human donor in good health.

This chain uses TRBV4-1 with TRBJ2-7, with unresolved D. The CDR3 sequence is 15 residues long. Per the germline V gene, CDR1 is MGHRA and CDR2 is YSYEKL. The V end lost 0 bases, the J end lost 0 bases, and 9 bases lay between the germline ends. CDR3 residues: CASSQDGGFSYEQYF. The CDR3 DNA sequence: TGCGCCAGCAGCCAAGACGGCGGCTTCTCCTACGAGCAGTACTTC.

The V call is TRBV9, the J call TRBJ2-2; 8 bases map to TRBD1. This CDR3 comprises 16 residues. Germline V CDR1 and CDR2: SGDLS, YYNGEE. The V and J ends lost 4 bases and 6 bases, in that order; junction bases with no gene match: 11. The CDR3 DNA reads TGTGCCAGCAGCCCGGACAGGGCGTCGATCGCCGGGGAGCTGTTTTTT. As protein: CASSPDRASIAGELFF.

This clone was detected a few times. CDR3 in DNA: TGTGCCAGCAGCCGCGAAAAGACCCAGTACTTC. Translation gives CASSREKTQYF. This rearrangement joins TRBV5-6 to TRBJ2-5; no clear D gene. Germline CDR1 and CDR2: SGHDT and YYEEEE. The CDR3 totals 11 residues. Trimming left V 4 bases short and J 6 bases short, with 7 bases between.

The chain uses TRBV4-2 and TRBJ2-5; TRBD2 matches at 9 bases. V was pared by 0 bases and J by 5 bases, with 10 bases of the junction left unmatched. In germline, CDR1 is LGHNA, CDR2 YNFKEQ. The CDR3 runs 17 residues. CDR3 nucleotide sequence: TGTGCCAGCAGCCAAGATGGGGCGCGGGGGGGCCATGAGACCCAGTACTTC. Its translation is CASSQDGARGGHETQYF.

This clone was seen more than once but under ten times. The chain couples TRBV7-9 to TRBJ1-2; 9 positions match TRBD1. V lost 1 base to trimming and J lost 7 bases; unmatched junction nucleotides: 4. Germline V CDR1 and CDR2: SEHNR, FQNEAQ (reference sequence). The CDR3 consists of 14 residues. The CDR3 loop reads CASSLGGQGTGYTF. For the CDR3, the DNA is TGTGCCAGCAGCTTAGGAGGACAGGGGACTGGCTACACCTTC.

The V call is TRBV7-6, the J call TRBJ2-5; 8 bases line up with TRBD1. Unmatched junction bases numbered 6, after V lost 7 bases and J lost 2 bases. CDR1 and CDR2 from the germline V gene are SGHVS and FNYEAQ. This CDR3 is built from 14 residues. This chain's CDR3 is CASTQGQGQETQYF. The CDR3 nucleotides read TGTGCCAGCACCCAAGGACAGGGACAAGAGACCCAGTACTTC.

The chain has TRBV5-4 and TRBJ1-3, with a possible D match to TRBD1 (6 bases). Trimming cost V 4 bases and J 7 bases, with 15 bases left between them. The CDR3 is 14 residues long. Germline V gene data show CDR1 as SGHNT and CDR2 as YYREEE (reference sequence). The CDR3 DNA follows: TGTGCCAGCAGCCGGGACACAGGGCCGAACACCATATATTTT. Its translation: CASSRDTGPNTIYF.

V gene TRBV19 combines with J gene TRBJ1-5, with unresolved D. The germline V and J ends were trimmed by 6 bases and 1 base, with 7 bases remaining between them. This CDR3 has 13 residues. From germline, CDR1 is LNHDA and CDR2 SQIVND (reference sequence). CDR3 in DNA: TGTGCCAGTAGAGGACTAAGCAATCAGCCCCAGCATTTT. Its translation is CASRGLSNQPQHF.

The chain joins TRBV7-9 to TRBJ1-2; D is undetermined. The CDR3 consists of 15 residues. Trimming took 2 bases from V and 4 from J, leaving 14 bases between them. CDR1 is SEHNR and CDR2 is FQNEAQ in the germline V gene (reference sequence). CDR3 region: CASSLSATLSYGYTF. Here the CDR3 DNA reads TGTGCCAGCAGCTTAAGTGCAACGTTGAGCTATGGCTACACCTTC.